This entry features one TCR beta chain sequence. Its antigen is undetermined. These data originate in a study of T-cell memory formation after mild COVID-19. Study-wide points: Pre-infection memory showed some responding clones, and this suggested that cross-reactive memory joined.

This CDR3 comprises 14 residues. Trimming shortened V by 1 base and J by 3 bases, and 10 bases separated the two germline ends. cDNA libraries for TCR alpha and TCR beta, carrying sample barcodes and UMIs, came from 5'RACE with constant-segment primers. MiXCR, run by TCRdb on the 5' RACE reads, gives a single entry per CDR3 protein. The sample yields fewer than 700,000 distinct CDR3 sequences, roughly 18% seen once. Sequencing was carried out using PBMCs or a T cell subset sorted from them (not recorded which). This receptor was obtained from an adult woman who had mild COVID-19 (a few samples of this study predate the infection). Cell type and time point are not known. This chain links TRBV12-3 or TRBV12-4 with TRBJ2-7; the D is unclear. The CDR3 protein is CASSLDPLFYEQYF. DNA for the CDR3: TGTGCCAGCAGTTTAGACCCCCTCTTCTACGAGCAGTACTTC.